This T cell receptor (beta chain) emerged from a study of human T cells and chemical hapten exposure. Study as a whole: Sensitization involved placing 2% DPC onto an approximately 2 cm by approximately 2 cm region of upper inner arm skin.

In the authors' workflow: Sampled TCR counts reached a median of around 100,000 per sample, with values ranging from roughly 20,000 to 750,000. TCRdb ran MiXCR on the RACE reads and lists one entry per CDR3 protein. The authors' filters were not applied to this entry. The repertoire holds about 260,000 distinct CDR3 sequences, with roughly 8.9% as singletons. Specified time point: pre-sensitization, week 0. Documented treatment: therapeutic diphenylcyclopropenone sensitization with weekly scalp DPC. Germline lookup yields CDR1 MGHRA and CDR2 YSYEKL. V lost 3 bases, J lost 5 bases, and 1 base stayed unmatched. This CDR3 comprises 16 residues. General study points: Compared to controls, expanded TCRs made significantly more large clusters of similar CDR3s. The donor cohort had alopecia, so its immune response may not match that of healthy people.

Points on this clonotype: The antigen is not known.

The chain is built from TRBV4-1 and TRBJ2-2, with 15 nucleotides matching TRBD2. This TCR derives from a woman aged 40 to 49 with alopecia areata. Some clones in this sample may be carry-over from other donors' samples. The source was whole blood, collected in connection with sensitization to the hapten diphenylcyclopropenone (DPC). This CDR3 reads CASSHGLAGGTGELFF. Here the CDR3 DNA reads TGCGCCAGCAGCCACGGACTAGCGGGAGGGACCGGGGAGCTGTTTTTT.